This TCR beta chain was recovered during a study of T cell repertoires in cytomegalovirus infection. TCRdb analysed the reads with MiXCR anew, one entry per CDR3 protein. This table has about half a million distinct CDR3 sequences, about 42% appearing once. Comment on this clonotype: Its target is unknown.

Trimming pared 5 bases from V and 2 bases from J, leaving 12 bases between. The CDR3 is 14 residues long. Looked up from germline, CDR1 is SGHVS and CDR2 is FNYEAQ. This clonotype was sampled from a human donor in good health (CMV status not recorded). Some clones in this sample may be carry-over from other donors' samples. The sequencing here drew on cultured PBMCs, taken from culture after CMV antigen stimulation. J is TRBJ1-2 and V is TRBV7-6, with TRBD1 as a possible D gene (5 bases). CDR3 coding DNA: TGTGCCAGCAGCCCCGGGACGGACAACTATGGCTACACCTTC. Amino acid sequence: CASSPGTDNYGYTF.